The 18 T cell receptor beta chains presented below share a single source sample, sequenced in a study of T cells in Graves' hyperthyroidism and ophthalmopathy (dated by TCRdb to about 2019). The library was built by means of multiplex PCR. Reads for this sample came from an Illumina HiSeq 2000. The TCR beta CDR3 regions were amplified from RNA transcripts. A first-round RT-PCR of the TCR CDR3 used the HTBI primer set with the Qiagen OneStep RT-PCR kit. The raw public reads went through TCRdb reprocessing: fastp at Q25, MiXCR clone calling, in-frame beta chains kept. A single entry per CDR3 protein holds the most common genes and DNA from its merged rows. Across this sample there are hundreds of thousands of distinct CDR3 sequences, with over 12% seen only once. About 12% of the sample is in the top ten clones. Material: blood. The receptors originated from a man between 18 and 29 years old with Graves' ophthalmopathy.

There are many counts of this clonotype. This chain connects TRBV12-3 or TRBV12-4 to TRBJ1-5; TRBD1 matches at 9 bases. The CDR3 length is 20 residues. V dropped 3 bases and J dropped 0; count of bases not matched to a gene: 15. This CDR3 reads CASSFGRGTGPWHSNQPQHF. In DNA form, the CDR3 reads TGTGCCAGCAGTTTCGGGAGGGGGACAGGGCCTTGGCATAGCAATCAGCCCCAGCATTTT.

The chain joins TRBV20-1 to TRBJ2-7; 7 nucleotides line up with TRBD1. With V trimmed by 2 bases and J by 3 bases, 13 bases remained unmatched. The CDR3 sequence is 16 residues long. Germline CDR1 and CDR2: DFQATT and SNEGSKA (reference sequence). The CDR3 loop reads CSARTGDQLLIYEQYF. DNA for the CDR3: TGCAGTGCTAGAACAGGGGACCAACTTCTAATCTACGAGCAGTACTTC.

This clonotype was detected ten times or more. The V call is TRBV6-2 or TRBV6-3, the J call TRBJ2-1, with D perhaps given as TRBD1 or TRBD2 (5 bases each). Germline loops: CDR1 MNHEY, CDR2 SVGEGT. This CDR3 region has 15 residues. V lost 7 bases and J 2 bases, leaving 15 bases between the germline ends. The CDR3 region has the DNA TGTGCCAGCACCGAAGGGGACGGAACCTACAATGAGCAGTTCTTC. Protein sequence: CASTEGDGTYNEQFF.

Notes on this clonotype: A read error may be the cause here, since a much bigger clone is one base away. This chain links TRBV5-1 with TRBJ1-2; TRBD1 matches at 10 bases. The CDR3 loop spans 14 amino acids. Per germline, CDR1 SGHRS and CDR2 YFSETQ. In nucleotides, the CDR3 is TGCGTCAGCAGCCAGGGGGGACAGGGGTACGGCTACACCTTC. Protein product: CVSSQGGQGYGYTF.

This clonotype occurred many times. This chain connects TRBV7-9 to TRBJ1-1; TRBD1 is a possible D gene (6 bases). The length of the CDR3 is 15 residues. V was trimmed by 5 bases and J by 8 bases, leaving 21 bases between them. In germline, CDR1 is SEHNR, CDR2 FQNEAQ (reference sequence). The CDR3 DNA sequence: TGTGCCAGCAGCGGAAACAGGGTGGCGAGGCCCGAAGCTTTCTTT. This translates into CASSGNRVARPEAFF. The variable domain in full, completed from reference TRBV7-9 and TRBJ1-1, reads DTGVSQNPRHKITKRGQNVTFRCDPISEHNRLYWYRQTLGQGPEFLTYFQNEAQLEKSRLLSDRFSAERPKGSFSTLEIQRTEQGDSAMYLCASSGNRVARPEAFFGQGTRLTVV.

The chain employs TRBV9 and TRBJ1-6; D not certain. The CDR3 covers 15 residues. Germline V CDR1 and CDR2: SGDLS, YYNGEE. The V end lost 0 bases, the J end lost 4 bases, and 8 bases lay between the germline ends. For the CDR3, the DNA is TGTGCCAGCAGCGTAGCTGGCAGTTATAATTCACCCCTCCACTTT. Its protein product is CASSVAGSYNSPLHF.

This clonotype was seen many times. This chain joins TRBV10-3 and TRBJ2-1; tentatively, D is TRBD1 (6 bases). The ends were cut back, 7 bases at V and 8 bases at J, with 12 bases in the middle. This CDR3 is 12 amino acids long. CDR1 ENHRY and CDR2 SYGVKD come from the germline V gene. In DNA, the CDR3 is TGTGCCATCACGGGCAGGGGCGATGAGCAGTTCTTC. Translation gives CAITGRGDEQFF.

Many counts were recorded for this clonotype. This chain connects TRBV7-9 to TRBJ2-7, with 9 bases fitting TRBD1. Per the germline V gene, CDR1 is SEHNR and CDR2 is FQNEAQ (reference sequence). V gave up 1 base and J gave up 1 base; unmatched junction bases: 5. The CDR3 spans 16 residues. DNA for the CDR3: TGTGCCAGCAGCTTAGAGAAACAGGGGGCTTCCTACGAGCAGTACTTC. Residues: CASSLEKQGASYEQYF.

This clonotype was recorded a few times. This rearrangement joins TRBV6-1 to TRBJ2-1; TRBD2 aligns across 8 bases. After removal of 5 bases from V and 2 bases from J, the junction contained 8 bases not matched to a gene. The germline V gene has CDR1 MNHNS and CDR2 SASEGT. CDR3 length: 16 amino acids. The CDR3 reads CASSPIPGGPYNEQFF. CDR3 coding DNA: TGTGCCAGCAGTCCAATCCCGGGGGGGCCCTACAATGAGCAGTTCTTC.

In this sample, this clonotype turned up many times. V usage is TRBV20-1 and J usage is TRBJ1-2, with 9 positions matching TRBD1. This CDR3 is 15 amino acids long. V gave up 3 bases and J gave up 7 bases; unmatched junction bases: 12. Germline CDR1 is DFQATT and CDR2 is SNEGSKA (reference sequence). The CDR3 loop reads CSASPSTGGFFGYTF. The CDR3 DNA reads TGCAGTGCTAGCCCCAGCACAGGGGGCTTTTTTGGCTACACCTTC.

To note about this clonotype: A much larger clone lies one base from this, so it may be a read error. The rearrangement uses TRBV4-1 and TRBJ2-7; D not certain. CDR3 length: 12 amino acids. CDR1 MGHRA and CDR2 YSYEKL come from the germline V gene. V was shortened by 1 base and J by 7 bases, with 8 bases between the two germline ends. CDR3 sequence reads: CASSQGWDEQYF. The CDR3 nucleotides read TGCGCCAGCAGCCAAGGGTGGGATGAGCAGTACTTC.

Turning to this clonotype: A much larger clone lies a single base off, so this may be a read error. The final CDR3 position lacks the conserved phenylalanine or tryptophan, pointing to a likely read error. The chain uses TRBV12-3 or TRBV12-4 and TRBJ1-2, with 10 bases lining up with TRBD1. V lost 5 bases, J lost 4 bases, and 10 bases stayed unmatched. CDR3 size: 16 residues. DNA of the CDR3: TGTGCCAGCAGTATTACCGGGACAGGGGACCTCTATGGCTACACCCTC. It is translated as CASSITGTGDLYGYTL.

This clonotype was counted many times. The V call is TRBV15, the J call TRBJ2-3; 9 nucleotides align to TRBD2. V shed 5 bases, J shed 4 bases, and the junction held 19 bases outside the gene matches. There are 19 residues in the CDR3. Germline CDR1 reads LNHNV; CDR2 reads YYDKDF (reference sequence). CDR3 sequence: CATSLEVQRGVKGPDTQYF. CDR3 bases: TGTGCCACCAGCCTAGAGGTCCAGCGGGGGGTGAAGGGACCAGATACGCAGTATTTT.

The sample holds many counts of this clonotype. The chain has TRBV7-9 and TRBJ2-5, with D possibly being TRBD1 (7 bases). V lost 2 bases, J lost 7 bases, and 8 bases lay in between. CDR1 is SEHNR, CDR2 FQNEAQ, per germline (reference sequence). The CDR3 is 12 residues long. The CDR3 here is CASSLQGGTQYF. CDR3 bases: TGTGCCAGCAGCTTACAGGGGGGGACCCAGTACTTC.

This clonotype was seen at least ten times. V is TRBV18 and J is TRBJ2-3, with 10 bases matching TRBD2. The CDR3 extends over 16 amino acids. Germline CDR1 is KGHSH and CDR2 is LQKENI. The J segment lost 2 bases and the V segment lost 5 bases, leaving 7 bases of the junction unmatched. The DNA for the CDR3 is TGTGCCAGCTCAAGACCGGGACTAGCGTACACAGATACGCAGTATTTT. Translating gives CASSRPGLAYTDTQYF.

At least ten counts were recorded for this clonotype. The V gene is TRBV30, the J gene TRBJ1-1; no definite D call. Germline V CDR1 and CDR2: GTSNPN, SVGIG (reference sequence). V was clipped by 1 base and J by 1 base, with 16 bases between them. The CDR3 runs to 16 residues. CDR3: CAWSEYWARWNTEAFF. CDR3 sequence (DNA): TGTGCCTGGAGTGAGTATTGGGCCAGGTGGAACACTGAAGCTTTCTTT. Full variable domain (missing parts from reference TRBV30 and TRBJ1-1): SQTIHQWPATLVQPVGSPLSLECTVEGTSNPNLYWYRQAAGRGLQLLFYSVGIGQISSEVPQNLSASRPQDRQFILSSKKLLLSDSGFYLCAWSEYWARWNTEAFFGQGTRLTVV.

This clonotype was counted at least ten times. V is TRBV20-1 and J is TRBJ2-7, with D unclear. CDR1 and CDR2 (germline): DFQATT, SNEGSKA (reference sequence). CDR3 length: 12 amino acids. Between the trimmed V and J ends, which lost 4 bases and 0 bases, there was a span of 7 bases. CDR3 sequence (DNA): TGCAGTGCTACACTCCTCTCCTACGAGCAGTACTTC. Protein: CSATLLSYEQYF.

The V call is TRBV19, the J call TRBJ2-7; maybe TRBD1 (5 bases). CDR3 length: 14 amino acids. Trimming stripped 5 bases from V and 2 bases from J, with 13 bases between. Germline-derived CDR1 and CDR2 are LNHDA and SQIVND (reference sequence). CDR3 region: CASSPGHSTYEQYF. DNA for the CDR3: TGTGCCAGTAGTCCAGGGCATTCCACCTACGAGCAGTACTTC. Drawing the rest from reference TRBV19 and TRBJ2-7, the complete variable domain is DGGITQSPKYLFRKEGQNVTLSCEQNLNHDAMYWYRQDPGQGLRLIYYSQIVNDFQKGDIAEGYSVSREKKESFPLTVTSAQKNPTAFYLCASSPGHSTYEQYFGPGTRLTVT.